Each of the 7 T cell receptor beta chains below was sequenced from the same sample in a study of T cell responses to AZD1222 COVID-19 vaccine. Data came from immunoSEQ multiplex PCR; TCRdb stores just in-frame clones and leaves some out. The sample records 94,000 or so clones, roughly nine tenths being singletons. This material consisted of peripheral blood, taken on day 0 of AZD1222 vaccination. These receptors all come from an adult in good health.

V is TRBV2 and J is TRBJ1-4; TRBD1 might be the D (6 bases). V lost 3 bases, J lost 8 bases, and 13 bases lay in between. The CDR3 extends over 14 amino acids. The V gene's germline CDR1 is SNHLY and CDR2 FYNNEI. CDR3: CASSDRGLKEKLFF. Here the CDR3 DNA reads TGTGCCAGCAGTGACAGGGGTCTGAAGGAAAAACTGTTTTTT.

The chain recombines TRBV7-9 with TRBJ1-3; D is possibly TRBD1 (6 bases). V lost 8 bases and J lost 4, with 27 bases in between. The germline gives CDR1 SEHNR, CDR2 FQNEAQ (reference sequence). The CDR3 has 18 amino acids. This CDR3 reads CASDRLGPPGEPGNTIYF. The CDR3 DNA is TGTGCCAGCGATCGGTTGGGGCCCCCAGGGGAACCAGGAAACACCATATATTTT.

CDR3 in amino acids: CASGREFSEQYF. The CDR3 DNA is TGTGCTAGTGGTAGGGAATTCTCCGAGCAGTACTTC. The J gene is TRBJ2-7, the V gene TRBV12-5; the D is unclear. The germline V and J ends were trimmed by 5 bases and 6 bases, with 11 bases remaining between them. The CDR3 is made up of 12 amino acids. Looked up from germline, CDR1 is LGHNT and CDR2 is FRNRAP.

The chain uses TRBV20-1 and TRBJ2-5; D is unclear. This CDR3 has 11 residues. CDR1 DFQATT and CDR2 SNEGSKA come from the germline V gene (reference sequence). V was clipped by 3 bases and J by 3 bases, with 5 bases between them. CDR3 nucleotides: TGCAGTGCTAGCCCGGAAGAGACCCAGTACTTC. Translating it yields CSASPEETQYF.

V and J are TRBV28 and TRBJ2-1, with D possibly being TRBD2 (6 bases). The CDR3 is 14 amino acids. The germline gives CDR1 MDHEN, CDR2 SYDVKM. Between the trimmed V and J ends, which lost 4 bases and 3 bases, there was a span of 10 bases. The CDR3 region is CASSSWGDYNEQFF. The CDR3 DNA sequence: TGTGCCAGCAGTTCATGGGGGGACTACAATGAGCAGTTCTTC.

V usage is TRBV11-2 and J usage is TRBJ1-2, with D maybe TRBD1 (5 bases). Germline V gene sequence: CDR1 SGHAT, CDR2 FQNNGV. The CDR3 is made up of 12 amino acids. V lost 0 bases and J lost 6, with 5 bases in between. CDR3 sequence: CASSLEGDGYTF. The CDR3 DNA sequence: TGTGCCAGCAGCTTAGAGGGGGATGGCTACACCTTC.

The CDR3 sequence is CASSFQGAIGNTIYF. The CDR3 DNA follows: TGTGCCAGCAGTTTTCAGGGGGCGATCGGAAACACCATATATTTT. This sequence joins TRBV28 and TRBJ1-3, with 8 bases identical to TRBD1. V trimming: 3 bases; J trimming: 4 bases; junction bases outside the gene matches: 5. CDR3 length: 15 amino acids. CDR1 is MDHEN, CDR2 SYDVKM, per germline.